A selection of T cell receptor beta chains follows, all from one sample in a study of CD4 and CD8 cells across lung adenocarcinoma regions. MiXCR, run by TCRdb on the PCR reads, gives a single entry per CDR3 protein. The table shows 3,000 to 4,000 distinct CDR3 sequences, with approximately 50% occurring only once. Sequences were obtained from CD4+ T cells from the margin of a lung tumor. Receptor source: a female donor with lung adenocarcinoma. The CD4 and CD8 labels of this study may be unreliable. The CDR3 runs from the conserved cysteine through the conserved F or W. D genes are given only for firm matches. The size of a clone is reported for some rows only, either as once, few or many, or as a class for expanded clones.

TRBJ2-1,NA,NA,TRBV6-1,CASSSLRREQFF,TGTGCCAGCAGCTCCCTCAGGCGTGAGCAGTTCTTC
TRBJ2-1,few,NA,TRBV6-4,CASSAHGRNEQFF,TGTGCCAGCAGTGCCCATGGGCGCAATGAGCAGTTCTTC
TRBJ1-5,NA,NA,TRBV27,CASSIYRGDQPQHF,TGTGCCAGCAGTATATACAGAGGGGATCAGCCCCAGCATTTT
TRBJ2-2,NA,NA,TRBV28,CASRSGTHNTGELFF,TGTGCCAGCAGGTCCGGGACACACAACACCGGGGAGCTGTTTTTT
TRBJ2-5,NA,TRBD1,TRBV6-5,CASSYLPQGAGEQYF,TGTGCCAGCAGTTACCTCCCGCAGGGGGCTGGGGAGCAGTACTTC
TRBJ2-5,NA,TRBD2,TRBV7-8,CASSLVGGAGPPPWIF,TGTGCCAGCAGCTTAGTCGGGGGAGCGGGGCCTCCCCCGTGGATCTTC
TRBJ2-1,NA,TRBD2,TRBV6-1,CASSVGLAGFVHNEQFF,TGTGCCAGCAGTGTTGGACTAGCGGGATTCGTCCACAATGAGCAGTTCTTC
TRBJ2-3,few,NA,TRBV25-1,CALKGKGADTQYF,TGTGCCCTCAAGGGAAAGGGGGCAGATACGCAGTATTTT
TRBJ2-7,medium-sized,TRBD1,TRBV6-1,CASSVSGTGGYEQYF,TGTGCCAGCAGTGTTTCCGGGACAGGGGGCTACGAGCAGTACTTC
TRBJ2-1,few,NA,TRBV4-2,CASSPKLDLYNEQFF,TGTGCCAGCAGCCCAAAGCTGGACTTATACAATGAGCAGTTCTTC
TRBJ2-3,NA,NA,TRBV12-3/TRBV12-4,CASTMGSIAKNTQYF,TGTGCCAGCACCATGGGCAGCATTGCCAAAAATACGCAGTATTTT
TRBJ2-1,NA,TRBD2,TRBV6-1,CASTPSGTYNEQFF,TGTGCCAGCACGCCTAGCGGCACTTACAATGAGCAGTTCTTC
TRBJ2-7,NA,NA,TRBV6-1,CASSVQGDEQYF,TGTGCCAGCAGTGTCCAGGGTGATGAGCAGTACTTC
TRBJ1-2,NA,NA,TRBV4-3,CASSQDRGDGYTF,TGCGCCAGCAGCCAAGATCGGGGGGATGGCTACACCTTC